The present T cell receptor (beta chain) was sequenced within a study of OX40 agonist ivuxolimab in advanced cancers. There are 13 residues in the CDR3. Germline CDR1 reads SGHNT; CDR2 reads YYREEE (reference sequence). V was pared by 3 bases and J by 1 base, with 7 bases between. TCRdb's table, derived via immunoSEQ multiplex PCR, lists solely in-frame clones and lacks some. This sample has some 86,000 clones, with about 86% found just once. This clone was seen a few times. The receptor's source is an adult with an advanced solid tumor such as melanoma, head and neck, liver or kidney cancer. The sequenced sample was CD4+ or CD8+ T cells sorted from blood, obtained in a trial of the OX40 agonist ivuxolimab. V is TRBV5-4 and J is TRBJ1-1; D gene ambiguous. The CDR3 bases are TGTGCCAGCAGCTCCGCAGAGAACACTGAAGCTTTCTTT. As protein: CASSSAENTEAFF. Using reference TRBV5-4 and TRBJ1-1 for the parts outside the CDR3, the full variable domain is ETGVTQSPTHLIKTRGQQVTLRCSSQSGHNTVSWYQQALGQGPQFIFQYYREEENGRGNFPPRFSGLQFPNYSSELNVNALELDDSALYLCASSSAENTEAFFGQGTRLTVV.